These T cell receptor beta chains were read from a single sample in a study of blood T cell repertoires in COVID-19. The data were produced by immunoSEQ multiplex PCR, yet TCRdb's version contains in-frame clones alone and is incomplete. The repertoire holds a few hundred thousand clones, with roughly 88% as singletons. Specimen: peripheral blood. The receptors shown here come from a human donor with COVID-19, enrolled during active disease. The donor label of this sample is uncertain. CDR3s include the opening cysteine and the closing phenylalanine or tryptophan. The D gene is left open where the match is weak. The size field is filled for only some rows; it gives once, few, many or a size class.

TRBD2	NA	TRBV6-1	TRBJ2-3	TGTGCCAGCAGTGATTCTGGACTAGCCTCGGCAGATACGCAGTATTTT	CASSDSGLASADTQYF
TRBD1	NA	TRBV9	TRBJ1-1	TGTGCCAGCAATGGACAGGGGGTAACGGACACTGAAGCTTTCTTT	CASNGQGVTDTEAFF
TRBD2	NA	TRBV5-1	TRBJ2-7	TGCGCCAGCAGCACTAGACTAGCGGGGCTGAGCGAGCAGTACTTC	CASSTRLAGLSEQYF
NA	NA	TRBV9	TRBJ2-1	TGTGCCAGCAGCACAGACCCTGAGAACAATGAGCAGTTCTTC	CASSTDPENNEQFF
TRBD1	NA	TRBV24-1	TRBJ2-3	TGTGCCACCTCCCTATCGGGACAGGGCACAGATACGCAGTATTTT	CATSLSGQGTDTQYF
TRBD1	NA	TRBV10-1	TRBJ1-1	TGCGCCAGCAGTGACTCCGGGACAGGGAGGGCTTTCTTT	CASSDSGTGRAFF
TRBD1	NA	TRBV18	TRBJ1-1	TGTGCCAGCTCAGCGTCGGGGGACAGGGGCCCGAACACTGAAGCTTTCTTT	CASSASGDRGPNTEAFF
NA	NA	TRBV6-5	TRBJ2-7	TGTGCCAGCAGTTATCGGGACACCTCCTACGAGCAGTACTTC	CASSYRDTSYEQYF
NA	NA	TRBV9	TRBJ2-3	TGTGCCAGCAGCGTAGGGGGTAGCGGAGATACGCAGTATTTT	CASSVGGSGDTQYF
TRBD1	few	TRBV28	TRBJ1-5	TGTGCCAGCAGAGACGAGGACAGGGGCCATCAGCCCCAGCATTTT	CASRDEDRGHQPQHF
NA	NA	TRBV12-3/TRBV12-4	TRBJ1-1	TGTGCCGTCCAGGGGTTGAACACTGAAGCTTTCTTT	CAVQGLNTEAFF
TRBD1	NA	TRBV30	TRBJ1-5	TGTGCCTGGAGTGACAGGGGGGGCAATCAGCCCCAGCATTTT	CAWSDRGGNQPQHF
NA	NA	TRBV3-1/TRBV3-2	TRBJ2-1	TGTGCCAGCAGATTGGGCCTAGCGTTGAACAATGAGCAGTTCTTC	CASRLGLALNNEQFF
TRBD1	NA	TRBV7-2	TRBJ2-2	TGTGCCAGCAGCTTGGACAGGGGCAACGCCGGGGAGCTGTTTTTT	CASSLDRGNAGELFF
TRBD2	NA	TRBV24-1	TRBJ2-1	TGTGCCACCAGTGATCCTCTAGCGGGAGGGCCGAATGAGCAGTTCTTC	CATSDPLAGGPNEQFF
NA	NA	TRBV27	TRBJ1-6	TGTGCCAGCCAGTCAGGAGGTGCGGATTCACCCCTCCACTTT	CASQSGGADSPLHF
NA	NA	TRBV27	TRBJ1-4	TGTGCCAGCAGTTCCTCTGGAGCGGGGGAAAAACTGTTTTTT	CASSSSGAGEKLFF
TRBD2	NA	TRBV6-6	TRBJ2-7	TGTGCCAGCAGCCGACTAGCGGGAGACTACGAGCAGTACTTC	CASSRLAGDYEQYF
NA	NA	TRBV9	TRBJ1-1	TGTGCCAGCAGCATCGACAGTCTCGGCACTGAAGCTTTCTTT	CASSIDSLGTEAFF
NA	NA	TRBV27	TRBJ2-7	TGTGCCAGCAGTTCGGACAGCCTGAGCTCCTACGAGCAGTACTTC	CASSSDSLSSYEQYF
TRBD2	NA	TRBV6-2/TRBV6-3	TRBJ2-5	TGTGCCAGCAGTTACTCGGGGACTAGCGGGATCCAAGAGACCCAGTACTTC	CASSYSGTSGIQETQYF
TRBD1	NA	TRBV19	TRBJ1-5	TGTGCCAGTGGGGGGCGCGGACAGGGGCAGCCCCAGCATTTT	CASGGRGQGQPQHF
TRBD1	NA	TRBV6-5	TRBJ2-7	TGTGCCAGCAGGCGGGACAGGGTAGACTACGAGCAGTACTTC	CASRRDRVDYEQYF
TRBD1	NA	TRBV18	TRBJ2-1	TGTGCCAGCTCACGAGCCGGGACAGGGAGGAATGAGCAGTTCTTC	CASSRAGTGRNEQFF
TRBD2	NA	TRBV3-1/TRBV3-2	TRBJ2-5	TGTGCCAGCAGCCAATCTAGCGGCTCCAGGGAGACCCAGTACTTC	CASSQSSGSRETQYF
NA	NA	TRBV2	TRBJ1-2	TGTGCCAGCAGTCTACAGGGTCAGGACTATGGCTACACCTTC	CASSLQGQDYGYTF
TRBD1	NA	TRBV28	TRBJ1-4	TGTGCCAGCACAAACCCGGGACAGGGGAATGAAAAACTGTTTTTT	CASTNPGQGNEKLFF
NA	NA	TRBV5-1	TRBJ2-2	TGCGCCAGCAGCTTGCTCCGCCAGCGAAGCACCGGGGAGCTGTTTTTT	CASSLLRQRSTGELFF
TRBD2	NA	TRBV11-2	TRBJ2-1	TGTGCCAGCAGCGTTACTAGCGGCTCCTACAATGAGCAGTTCTTC	CASSVTSGSYNEQFF
TRBD1	NA	TRBV18	TRBJ2-3	TGTGCCAGCTCACGGGACAGGAGGTCTGGCCCAGATACGCAGTATTTT	CASSRDRRSGPDTQYF
NA	NA	TRBV2	TRBJ1-2	TGTGCCAGCAGTGAGATCAACAGGGCAATGGGCTACACCTTC	CASSEINRAMGYTF
TRBD2	NA	TRBV30	TRBJ2-7	TGTGCCTGGAGTGACGGCCTAGCGGGAGTCTCCTACGAGCAGTACTTC	CAWSDGLAGVSYEQYF
NA	few	TRBV5-1	TRBJ1-1	TGCGCCAGCAGCCTTCGCGGGGGCACTGAAGCTTTCTTT	CASSLRGGTEAFF